This record looks at one T cell receptor (beta chain) sequence and its context. Its antigen remains undetermined. Per-base quality was not reported, and no clone a single base away is much larger than it. These data come from a study of T cells in tumors after PD-1 blockade (dated by TCRdb to between 2019 and 2020). Some background on the complete study: Exclusion criteria were prior checkpoint blockade, use of systemic immunosuppressants, or recent radiotherapy or other anti-cancer therapy within 4 weeks. Treatment consisted of either cemiplimab 350 mg every 2 weeks or pembrolizumab 200 mg every 3 weeks. A subset of patients also received ongoing daily vismodegib 150 mg during anti-PD-1 treatment. On average, tumor samples had over 20,000 TCR templates (range about 554-99,264) and 5,000 to 7,500 unique clonotypes, roughly 20-fold deeper than single-cell TCR sequencing. Using site-matched tumors from BCC or SCC patients sampled before and after anti-PD-1 therapy, the study carried out paired single-cell RNA and TCR sequencing. Clinical response was assessed using RECIST version 1.1.

The immunoSEQ platform was used to carry out deep TCRbeta sequencing. In the original analysis: For further analysis, only productive rearrangements were exported out of the immunoSEQ Analyzer. A two-sided binomial test with a Bonferroni-corrected P below 0.01 was used to call clones that significantly expanded or contracted between timepoints. Bulk TCRbeta clonotypes were assigned T cell phenotypes by matching to single-cell RNA+TCR-seq clones sharing the same TCRbeta sequence. Using bulk TCR sequencing data, clone enrichment in tumor was calculated by dividing a clone's tumor frequency by the same clone's PBMC frequency. TCRs were sorted with GLIPH into specificity groups, meaning clusters of distinct TCRs that share CDR3 motifs and likely recognize common antigens. TCRdb took over this immuneACCESS table, retaining in-frame rearrangements with V and J assigned. Such tables are incomplete; in checked studies, under half of the missing clones stem from an unresolved V gene, and the remainder is unexplained. That table furnishes V, J and clone size, whereas the DNA furnished D and trimming. This sample lists around 2,200 clones; approximately 67% were detected once. Together, the top ten hold roughly 13% of the sample.

CDR1 and CDR2 are drawn from the germline V gene (reference sequence): GTSNPN, SVGIG. The CDR3 runs 15 amino acids, cysteine and phenylalanine included. The entry retains the CDR3 DNA only, 45 bases that are in frame from base 1. Trimming at the junction amounts to 0 bases on V and 0 bases on J, and the germline ends lie 9 bases apart. Per the publication, the time point label means: after anti-PD-1 therapy. Before and after PD-1 blockade, tumor biopsies came from the same primary tumor, making the samples site-matched. For bulk TCRbeta sequencing, genomic DNA was extracted from tumor biopsies or peripheral blood, and input amounts ranged from about 600 ng to 6,004 ng. To detect rare clonotypes with greater sensitivity than single-cell TCR sequencing, bulk TCRbeta sequencing was done on the leftover biopsy material. Histologically proven advanced or metastatic basal or squamous cell carcinoma was present in all patients, all of whom were poor candidates for surgical resection. Of the roughly ten patients making up the basal cell carcinoma cohort, 7 to 9 underwent bulk tumor TCR sequencing. Fresh biopsies came from the site of the primary tumor, and part of the tissue was kept in RNAlater for exome and bulk TCR sequencing.

General study outcomes and caveats: The source of novel T cell clones was not identified and could include lymphoid organs or rare unexpanded clones within the tumor or its periphery. Exhausted CD8+ clones expanded after therapy were found to be mostly novel clonotypes undetected pre-treatment, suggesting clonal replacement rather than reinvigoration of pre-existing clones. Approximately 40% of the TCR clonotypes from tumors also showed up in blood, and some novel exhausted tumor clones were present in pre-treatment blood, which suggests peripheral recruitment. Comparisons between pre- and post-treatment samples were the only ones where clonal replacement appeared, with none seen between two pre-treatment samples, a pattern that argues against artifacts from biopsy timing or location.

This TCR came from a human donor with basal cell carcinoma. The sequencing used tumor tissue, collected after anti-PD-1 treatment. Rearrangement joined TRBV30 to TRBJ1-3; 6 matching bases give a weak D call of TRBD1. The CDR3 protein sequence reads: CAWSVGGGSGNTIYF. The nucleotide sequence reads TGTGCCTGGAGTGTCGGGGGCGGCTCTGGAAACACCATATATTTT.